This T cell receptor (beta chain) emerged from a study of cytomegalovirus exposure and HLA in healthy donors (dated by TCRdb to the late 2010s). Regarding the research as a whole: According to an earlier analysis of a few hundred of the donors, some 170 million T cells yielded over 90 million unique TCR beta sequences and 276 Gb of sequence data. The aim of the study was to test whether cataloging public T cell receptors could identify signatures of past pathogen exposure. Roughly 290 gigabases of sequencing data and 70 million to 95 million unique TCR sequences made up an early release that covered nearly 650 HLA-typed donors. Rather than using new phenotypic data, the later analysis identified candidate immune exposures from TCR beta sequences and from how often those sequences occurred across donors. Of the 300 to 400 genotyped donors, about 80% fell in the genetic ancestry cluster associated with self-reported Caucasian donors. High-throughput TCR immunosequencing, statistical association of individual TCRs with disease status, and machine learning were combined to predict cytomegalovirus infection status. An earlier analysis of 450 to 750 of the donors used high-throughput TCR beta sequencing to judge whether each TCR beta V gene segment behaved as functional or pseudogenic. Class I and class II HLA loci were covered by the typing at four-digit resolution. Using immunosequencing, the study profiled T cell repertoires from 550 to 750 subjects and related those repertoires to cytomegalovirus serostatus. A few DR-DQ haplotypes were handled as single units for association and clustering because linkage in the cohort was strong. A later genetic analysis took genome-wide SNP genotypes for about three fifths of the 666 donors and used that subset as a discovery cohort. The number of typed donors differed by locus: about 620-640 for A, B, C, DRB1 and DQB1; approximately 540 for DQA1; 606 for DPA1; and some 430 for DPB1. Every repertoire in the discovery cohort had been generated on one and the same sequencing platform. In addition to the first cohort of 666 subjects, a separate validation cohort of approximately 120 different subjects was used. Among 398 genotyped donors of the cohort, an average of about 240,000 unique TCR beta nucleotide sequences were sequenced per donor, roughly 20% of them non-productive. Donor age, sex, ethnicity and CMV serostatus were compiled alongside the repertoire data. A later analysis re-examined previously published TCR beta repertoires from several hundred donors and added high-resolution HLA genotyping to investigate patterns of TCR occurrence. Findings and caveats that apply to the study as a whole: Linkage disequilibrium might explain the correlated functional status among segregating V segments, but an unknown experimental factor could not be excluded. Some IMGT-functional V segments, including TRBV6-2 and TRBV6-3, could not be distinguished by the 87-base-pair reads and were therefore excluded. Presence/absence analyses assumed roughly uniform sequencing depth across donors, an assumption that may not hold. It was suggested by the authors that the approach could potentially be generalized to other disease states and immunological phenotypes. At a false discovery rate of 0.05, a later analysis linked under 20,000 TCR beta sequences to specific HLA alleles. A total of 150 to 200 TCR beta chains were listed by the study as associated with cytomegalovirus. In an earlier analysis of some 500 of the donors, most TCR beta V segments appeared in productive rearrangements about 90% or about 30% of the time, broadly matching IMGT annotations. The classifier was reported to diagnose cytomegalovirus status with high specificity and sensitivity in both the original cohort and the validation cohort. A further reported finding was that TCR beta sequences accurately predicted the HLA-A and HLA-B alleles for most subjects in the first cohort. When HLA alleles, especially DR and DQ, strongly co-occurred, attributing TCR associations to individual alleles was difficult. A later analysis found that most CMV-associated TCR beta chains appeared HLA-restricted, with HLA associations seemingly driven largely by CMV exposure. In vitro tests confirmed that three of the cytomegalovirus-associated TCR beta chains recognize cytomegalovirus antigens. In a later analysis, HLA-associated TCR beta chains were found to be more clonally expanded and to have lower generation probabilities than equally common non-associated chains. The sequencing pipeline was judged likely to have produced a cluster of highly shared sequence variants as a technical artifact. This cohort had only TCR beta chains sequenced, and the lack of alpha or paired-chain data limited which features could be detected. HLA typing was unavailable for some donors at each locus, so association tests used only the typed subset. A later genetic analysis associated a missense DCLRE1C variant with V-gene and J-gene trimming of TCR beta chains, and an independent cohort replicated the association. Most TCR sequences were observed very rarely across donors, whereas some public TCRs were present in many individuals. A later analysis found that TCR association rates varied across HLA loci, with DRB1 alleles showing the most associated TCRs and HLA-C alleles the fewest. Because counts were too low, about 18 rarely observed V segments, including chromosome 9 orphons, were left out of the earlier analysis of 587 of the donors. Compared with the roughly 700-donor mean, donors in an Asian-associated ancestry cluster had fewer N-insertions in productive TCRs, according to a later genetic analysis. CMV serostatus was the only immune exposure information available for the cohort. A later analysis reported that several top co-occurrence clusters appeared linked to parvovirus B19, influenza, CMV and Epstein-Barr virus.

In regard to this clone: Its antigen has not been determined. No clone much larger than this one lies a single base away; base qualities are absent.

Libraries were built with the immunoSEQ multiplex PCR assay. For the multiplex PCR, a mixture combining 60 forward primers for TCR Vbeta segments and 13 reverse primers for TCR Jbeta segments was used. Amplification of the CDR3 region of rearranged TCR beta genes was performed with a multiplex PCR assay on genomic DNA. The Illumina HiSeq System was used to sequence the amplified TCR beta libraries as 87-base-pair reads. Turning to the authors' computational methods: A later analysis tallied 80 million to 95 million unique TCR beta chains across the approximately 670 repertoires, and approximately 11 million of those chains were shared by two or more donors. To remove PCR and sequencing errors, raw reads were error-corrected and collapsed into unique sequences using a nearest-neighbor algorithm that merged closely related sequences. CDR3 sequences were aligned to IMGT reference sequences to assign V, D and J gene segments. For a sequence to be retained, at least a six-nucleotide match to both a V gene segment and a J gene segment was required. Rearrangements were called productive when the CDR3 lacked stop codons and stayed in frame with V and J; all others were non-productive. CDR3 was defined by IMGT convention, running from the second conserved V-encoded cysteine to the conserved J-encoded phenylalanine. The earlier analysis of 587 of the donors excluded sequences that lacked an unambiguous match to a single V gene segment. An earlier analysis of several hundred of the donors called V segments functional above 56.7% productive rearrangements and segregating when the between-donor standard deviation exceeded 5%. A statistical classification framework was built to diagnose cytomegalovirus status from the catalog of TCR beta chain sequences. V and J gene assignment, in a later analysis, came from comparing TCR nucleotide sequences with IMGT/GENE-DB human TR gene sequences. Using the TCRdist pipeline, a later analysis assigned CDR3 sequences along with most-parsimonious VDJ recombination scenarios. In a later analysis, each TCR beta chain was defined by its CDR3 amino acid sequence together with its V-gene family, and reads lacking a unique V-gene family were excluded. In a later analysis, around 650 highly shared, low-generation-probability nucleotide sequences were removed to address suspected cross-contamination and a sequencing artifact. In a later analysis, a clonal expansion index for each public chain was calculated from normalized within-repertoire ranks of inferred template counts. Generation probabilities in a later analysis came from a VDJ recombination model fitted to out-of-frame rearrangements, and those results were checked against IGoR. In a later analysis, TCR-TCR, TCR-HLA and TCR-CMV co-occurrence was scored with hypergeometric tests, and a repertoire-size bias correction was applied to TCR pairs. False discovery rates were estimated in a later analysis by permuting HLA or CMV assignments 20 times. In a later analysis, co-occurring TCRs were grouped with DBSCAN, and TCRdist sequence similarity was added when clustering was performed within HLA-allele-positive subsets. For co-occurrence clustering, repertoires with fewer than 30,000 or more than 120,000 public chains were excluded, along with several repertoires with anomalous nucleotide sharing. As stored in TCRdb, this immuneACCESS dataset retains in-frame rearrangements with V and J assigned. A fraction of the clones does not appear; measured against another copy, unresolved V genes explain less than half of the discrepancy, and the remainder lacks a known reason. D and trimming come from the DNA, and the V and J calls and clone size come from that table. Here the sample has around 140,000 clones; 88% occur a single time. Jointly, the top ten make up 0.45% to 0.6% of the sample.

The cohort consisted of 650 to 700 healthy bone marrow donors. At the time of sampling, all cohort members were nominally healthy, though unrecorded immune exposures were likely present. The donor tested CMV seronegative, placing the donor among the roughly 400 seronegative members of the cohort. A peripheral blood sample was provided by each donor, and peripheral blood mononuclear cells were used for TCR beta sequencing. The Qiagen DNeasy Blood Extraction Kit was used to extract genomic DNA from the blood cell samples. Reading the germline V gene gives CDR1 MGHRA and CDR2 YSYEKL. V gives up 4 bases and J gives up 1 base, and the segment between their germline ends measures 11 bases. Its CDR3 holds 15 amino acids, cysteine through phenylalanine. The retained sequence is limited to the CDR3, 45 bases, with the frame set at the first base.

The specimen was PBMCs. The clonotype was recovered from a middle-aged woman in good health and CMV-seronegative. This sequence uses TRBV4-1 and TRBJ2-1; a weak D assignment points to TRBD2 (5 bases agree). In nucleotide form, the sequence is TGCGCCAGCAGCCCGGGGAGACTTTCCTACAATGAGCAGTTCTTC. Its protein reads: CASSPGRLSYNEQFF.